The T cell receptor beta chain described here comes from a study of cytomegalovirus exposure and HLA in healthy donors. This CDR3 contains 16 residues. V lost 9 bases and J lost 0, with 18 bases in between. Germline V lookup: CDR1 LNHDA, CDR2 SQIVND (reference sequence). Study results and caveats: HLA alleles showed associations with fewer than 20,000 TCR beta sequences in a later analysis, at a 0.05 false discovery rate.

60 Vbeta and 13 Jbeta primers were used in PCR. Method: immunoSEQ multiplex PCR; TCRdb's copy keeps in-frame clones and lacks some. The table lists about 130,000 clones, around 72% of them singletons. Details on this clone: The antigen remains undetermined.

This TCR came from a man aged 18 to 35 in good health and CMV-seropositive. Sequenced: PBMCs. V is TRBV19 and J is TRBJ1-5, with D maybe TRBD1 (5 bases). The CDR3 DNA follows: TGTGCCAGCGATCAAATAGGGGCAGCTAGCAATCAGCCCCAGCATTTT. Its protein is CASDQIGAASNQPQHF.